The T cell receptor beta chain described here comes from a study of blood T cell repertoires in COVID-19. Germline CDR1 SGDLS, CDR2 YYNGEE. This CDR3 contains 11 residues. The V and J ends lost 3 bases and 3 bases respectively, with 3 bases between them. Profiled with immunoSEQ multiplex PCR; TCRdb holds only in-frame clones, not every one. The sample lists some 73,000 clones, 80% to 95% occurring once. Sequenced: peripheral blood. This chain joins TRBV9 and TRBJ2-5; no clear D. The receptor's source is a human donor in a cohort sampled during active COVID-19. CDR3 bases: TGTGCCAGCAGCGGCGAAGAGACCCAGTACTTC. Its translation: CASSGEETQYF.